This T cell receptor (beta chain) came from a study of T cell repertoires in cytomegalovirus infection. Study in general: The public TCR beta signatures pointed to both CMV infection and matching HLA type. Points from the study as a whole: Carriers of CMV and the relevant HLA type were discriminated by public TCR beta frequency.

This CDR3 comprises 13 residues. Germline assignment: CDR1 MNHNS and CDR2 SASEGT. After removal of 5 bases from V and 8 bases from J, the junction contained 8 bases not matched to a gene. This clonotype has at least ten counts. No antigen is known for it. TCRdb used MiXCR to reprocess the reads, holding one entry per CDR3 protein. The sample shows approximately 550,000 distinct CDR3 sequences, approximately 15% of them seen only once. The sample consisted of CD8+ T cells from PBMCs. This receptor was identified in a human donor in good health (CMV status not recorded). Some clones in this sample may be carry-over from other donors' samples. The rearrangement links TRBV6-1 to TRBJ1-1; 7 bases are a match to TRBD1. The DNA of the CDR3 is TGTGCCAGCAGTAATCGACAGGGCCCGGAAGCTTTCTTT. Translating gives CASSNRQGPEAFF.